The source of this T cell receptor beta chain is a study of cytomegalovirus exposure and HLA in healthy donors. Study summary: HLA-typed donors were the source of around 80 million unique TCRs, which an early data release held. Clustering assigned about four fifths of the roughly 430 genotyped donors to the Caucasian-associated ancestry cluster.

PCR employed 60 Vbeta and 13 Jbeta primers. Libraries were prepared by immunoSEQ multiplex PCR; TCRdb keeps only in-frame clonotypes and omits some of them. The sample consists of roughly 93,000 clones, 80% of them appearing once. This clone came up once. The target antigen is unknown. Study results and limitations: A missense DCLRE1C variant was associated with V- and J-gene trimming of TCR beta chains in a later analysis, and an independent cohort replicated the association. Researchers reportedly found TCR beta sequences accurately predicted most subjects' HLA-A and HLA-B alleles.

CDR3 length: 18 amino acids. Germline V gives CDR1 SGHRS, CDR2 YFSETQ. The V and J ends lost 4 bases and 6 bases respectively, with 26 bases between them. The clonotype comes from a man younger than 40 in good health and CMV-seronegative. The chain joins TRBV5-1 to TRBJ2-1; D may be TRBD2 (5 bases). The sequenced material came from PBMCs. This CDR3 is CASSPRVTGIGPINEQFF. The CDR3 coding sequence is TGCGCCAGCAGCCCTCGGGTGACCGGGATCGGGCCTATCAATGAGCAGTTCTTC.